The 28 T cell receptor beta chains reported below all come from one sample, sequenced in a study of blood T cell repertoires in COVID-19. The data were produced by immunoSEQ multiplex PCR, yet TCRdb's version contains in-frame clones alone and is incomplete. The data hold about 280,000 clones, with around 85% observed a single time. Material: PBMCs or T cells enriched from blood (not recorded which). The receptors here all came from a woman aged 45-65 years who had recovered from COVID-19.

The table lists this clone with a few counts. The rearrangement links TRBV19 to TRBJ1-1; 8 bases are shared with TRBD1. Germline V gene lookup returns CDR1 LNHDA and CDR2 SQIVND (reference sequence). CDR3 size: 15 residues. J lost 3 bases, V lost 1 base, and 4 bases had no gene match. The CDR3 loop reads CASSIATGADTEAFF. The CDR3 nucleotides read TGTGCCAGTAGTATAGCGACAGGGGCTGACACTGAAGCTTTCTTT.

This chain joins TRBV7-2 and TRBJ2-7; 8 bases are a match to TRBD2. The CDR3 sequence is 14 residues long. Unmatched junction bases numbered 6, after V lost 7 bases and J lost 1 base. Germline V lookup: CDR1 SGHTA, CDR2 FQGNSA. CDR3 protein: CASKRGGASYEQYF. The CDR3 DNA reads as TGTGCCAGCAAACGGGGGGGTGCATCCTACGAGCAGTACTTC.

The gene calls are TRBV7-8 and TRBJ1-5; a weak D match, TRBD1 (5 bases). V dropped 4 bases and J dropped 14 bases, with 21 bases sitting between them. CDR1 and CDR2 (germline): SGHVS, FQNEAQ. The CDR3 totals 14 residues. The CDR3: CASSSKRSGTRKHF. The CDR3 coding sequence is TGTGCCAGCAGCTCGAAGAGATCCGGGACTCGGAAGCATTTT.

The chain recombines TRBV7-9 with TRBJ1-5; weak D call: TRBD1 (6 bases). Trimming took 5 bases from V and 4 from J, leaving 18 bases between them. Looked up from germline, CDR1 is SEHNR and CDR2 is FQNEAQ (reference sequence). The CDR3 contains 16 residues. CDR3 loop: CASSPRGGLANQPQHF. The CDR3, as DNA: TGTGCCAGCAGCCCCAGGGGAGGGCTGGCAAATCAGCCCCAGCATTTT.

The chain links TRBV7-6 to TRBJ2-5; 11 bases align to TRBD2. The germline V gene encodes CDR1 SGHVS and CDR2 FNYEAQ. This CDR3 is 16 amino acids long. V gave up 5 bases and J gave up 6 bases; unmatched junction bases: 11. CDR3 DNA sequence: TGTGCCAGCAGCCCCCTAGCGGGGGGTACCTCCAAGACCCAGTACTTC. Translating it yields CASSPLAGGTSKTQYF. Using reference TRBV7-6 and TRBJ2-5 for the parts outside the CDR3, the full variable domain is GAGVSQSPRYKVTKRGQDVALRCDPISGHVSLYWYRQALGQGPEFLTYFNYEAQQDKSGLPNDRFSAERPEGSISTLTIQRTEQRDSAMYRCASSPLAGGTSKTQYFGPGTRLLVL.

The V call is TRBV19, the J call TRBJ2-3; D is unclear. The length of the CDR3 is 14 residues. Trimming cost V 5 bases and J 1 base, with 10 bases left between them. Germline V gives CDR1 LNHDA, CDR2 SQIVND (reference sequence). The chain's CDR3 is CASSPQAGTDTQYF. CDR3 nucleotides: TGTGCCAGTAGTCCGCAGGCCGGCACAGATACGCAGTATTTT. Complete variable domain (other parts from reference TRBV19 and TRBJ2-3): DGGITQSPKYLFRKEGQNVTLSCEQNLNHDAMYWYRQDPGQGLRLIYYSQIVNDFQKGDIAEGYSVSREKKESFPLTVTSAQKNPTAFYLCASSPQAGTDTQYFGPGTRLTVL.

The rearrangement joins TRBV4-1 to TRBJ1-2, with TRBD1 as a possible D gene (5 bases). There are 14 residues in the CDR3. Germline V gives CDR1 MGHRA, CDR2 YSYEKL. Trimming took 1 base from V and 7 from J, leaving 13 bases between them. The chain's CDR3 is CASSQAGGKIGYTF. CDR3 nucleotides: TGCGCCAGCAGCCAAGCCGGGGGAAAGATTGGCTACACCTTC.

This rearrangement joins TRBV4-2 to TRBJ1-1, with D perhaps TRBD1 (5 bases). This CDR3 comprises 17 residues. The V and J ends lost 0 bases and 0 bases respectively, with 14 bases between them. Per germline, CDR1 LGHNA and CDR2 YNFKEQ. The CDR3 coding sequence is TGTGCCAGCAGCCAAGAGTATTCCGGGGGGTTGAACACTGAAGCTTTCTTT. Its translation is CASSQEYSGGLNTEAFF.

For the CDR3, the DNA is TGCAGCGTAGTATCTCCGGGGAGCGCTTTCTTT. Translation: CSVVSPGSAFF. This rearrangement joins TRBV29-1 to TRBJ1-1; D remains ambiguous. V lost 6 bases to trimming and J lost 11 bases, with 16 bases between them. Germline CDR1 SQVTM, CDR2 ANQGSEA. The CDR3 covers 11 residues.

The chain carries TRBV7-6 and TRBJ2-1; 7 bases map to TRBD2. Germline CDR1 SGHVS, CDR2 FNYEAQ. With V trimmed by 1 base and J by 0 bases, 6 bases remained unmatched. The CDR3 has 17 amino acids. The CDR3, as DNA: TGTGCCAGCAGCTTAGGACGGGGCGGGAGCTCCTACAATGAGCAGTTCTTC. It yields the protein CASSLGRGGSSYNEQFF.

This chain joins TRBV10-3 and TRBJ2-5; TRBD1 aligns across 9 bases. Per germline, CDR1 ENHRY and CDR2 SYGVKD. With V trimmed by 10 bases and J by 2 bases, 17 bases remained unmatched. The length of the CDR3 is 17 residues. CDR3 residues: CASRPEAGTGKQETQYF. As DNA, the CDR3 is TGTGCCAGCCGACCAGAGGCCGGGACAGGGAAACAAGAGACCCAGTACTTC.

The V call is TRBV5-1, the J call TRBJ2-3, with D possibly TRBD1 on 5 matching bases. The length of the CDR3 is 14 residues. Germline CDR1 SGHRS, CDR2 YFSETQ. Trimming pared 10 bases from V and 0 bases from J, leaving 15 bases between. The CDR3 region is CASRAGPSTDTQYF. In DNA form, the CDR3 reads TGCGCCTCCCGGGCAGGGCCTAGCACAGATACGCAGTATTTT.

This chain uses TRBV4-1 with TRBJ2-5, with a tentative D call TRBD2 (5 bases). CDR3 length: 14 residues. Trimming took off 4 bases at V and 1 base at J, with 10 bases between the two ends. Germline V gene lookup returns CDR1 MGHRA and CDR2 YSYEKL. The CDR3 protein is CASSPRGFQETQYF. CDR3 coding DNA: TGCGCCAGCAGCCCCCGGGGTTTCCAAGAGACCCAGTACTTC.

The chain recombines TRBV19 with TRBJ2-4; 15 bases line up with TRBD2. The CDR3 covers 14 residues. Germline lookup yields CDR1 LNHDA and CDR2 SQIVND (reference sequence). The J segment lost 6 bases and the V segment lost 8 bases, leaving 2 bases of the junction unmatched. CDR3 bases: TGTGCCAGTGGACTAGCGGGAGGGATAAACATTCAGTACTTC. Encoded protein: CASGLAGGINIQYF.

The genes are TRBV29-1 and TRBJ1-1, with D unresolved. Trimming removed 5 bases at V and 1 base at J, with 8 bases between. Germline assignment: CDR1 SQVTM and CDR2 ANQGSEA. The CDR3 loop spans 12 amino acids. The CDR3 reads CSVSVSNTEAFF. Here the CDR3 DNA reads TGCAGCGTTTCAGTTTCGAACACTGAAGCTTTCTTT.

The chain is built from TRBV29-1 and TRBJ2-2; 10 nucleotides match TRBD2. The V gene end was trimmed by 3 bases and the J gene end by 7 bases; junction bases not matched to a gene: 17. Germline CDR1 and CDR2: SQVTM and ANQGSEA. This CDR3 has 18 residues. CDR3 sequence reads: CSVELGARSGRAFGELFF. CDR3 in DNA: TGCAGCGTTGAGCTGGGGGCCAGAAGCGGGAGGGCCTTCGGGGAGCTGTTTTTT.

The chain's CDR3 is CASSSNLRQSNTGELFF. In DNA, the CDR3 is TGCGCCAGCAGCTCCAATTTGCGGCAGTCGAACACCGGGGAGCTGTTTTTT. This chain links TRBV5-1 with TRBJ2-2; D is ambiguous. The CDR3 is 17 amino acids. V was cut by 3 bases and J by 0 bases, with 15 bases left in between. The germline CDR1 and CDR2 sequences are SGHRS and YFSETQ.

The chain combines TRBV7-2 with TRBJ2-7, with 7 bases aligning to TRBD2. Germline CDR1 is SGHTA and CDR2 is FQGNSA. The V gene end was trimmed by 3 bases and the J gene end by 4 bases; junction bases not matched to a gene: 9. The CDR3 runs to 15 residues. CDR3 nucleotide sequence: TGTGCCAGCAGCTTCGGTCGGGAGGCGGCGTACGAGCAGTACTTC. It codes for CASSFGREAAYEQYF.

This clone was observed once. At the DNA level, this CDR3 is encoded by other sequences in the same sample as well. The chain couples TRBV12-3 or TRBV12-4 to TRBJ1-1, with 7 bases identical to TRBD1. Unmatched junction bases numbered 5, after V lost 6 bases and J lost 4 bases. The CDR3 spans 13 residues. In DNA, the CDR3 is TGTGCCAGCAGCCTCGACAGGGCCACTGAAGCTTTCTTT. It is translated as CASSLDRATEAFF.

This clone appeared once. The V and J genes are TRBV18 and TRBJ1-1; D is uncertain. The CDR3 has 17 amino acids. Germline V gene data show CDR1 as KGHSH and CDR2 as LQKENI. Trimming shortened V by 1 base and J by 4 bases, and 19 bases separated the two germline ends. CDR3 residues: CASSPQTMLGRGTEAFF. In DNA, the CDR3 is TGTGCCAGCTCACCACAAACAATGTTAGGGCGGGGCACTGAAGCTTTCTTT.

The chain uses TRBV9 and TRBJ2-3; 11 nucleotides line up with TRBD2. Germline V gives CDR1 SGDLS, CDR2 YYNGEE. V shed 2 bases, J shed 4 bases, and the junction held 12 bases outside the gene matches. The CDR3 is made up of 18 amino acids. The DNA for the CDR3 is TGTGCCAGCAGCGTCCCGGTGGGTAGCGGGAGGGCCCCAGATACGCAGTATTTT. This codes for CASSVPVGSGRAPDTQYF.

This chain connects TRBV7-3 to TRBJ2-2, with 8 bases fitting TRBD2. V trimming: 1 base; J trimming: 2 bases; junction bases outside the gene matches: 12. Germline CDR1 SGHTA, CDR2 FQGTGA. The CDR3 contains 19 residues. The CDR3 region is CASSLNRAGAFQNTGELFF. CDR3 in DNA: TGTGCCAGCAGCTTAAATAGAGCGGGGGCCTTTCAAAACACCGGGGAGCTGTTTTTT.

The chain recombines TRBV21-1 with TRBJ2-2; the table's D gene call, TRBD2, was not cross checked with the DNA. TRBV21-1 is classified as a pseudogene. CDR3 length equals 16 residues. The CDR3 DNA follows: TGTGCCAGCAGCATATGTAGCGGGAGGTCCACCGGGGAGCTGTTTTTT. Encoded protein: CASSICSGRSTGELFF.

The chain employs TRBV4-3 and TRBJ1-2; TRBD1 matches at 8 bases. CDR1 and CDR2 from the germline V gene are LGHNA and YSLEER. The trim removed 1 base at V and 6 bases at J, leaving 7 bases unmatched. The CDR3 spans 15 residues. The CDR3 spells CASSQVNRGRDGYTF. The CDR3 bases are TGCGCCAGCAGCCAAGTGAACAGGGGGAGAGATGGCTACACCTTC.

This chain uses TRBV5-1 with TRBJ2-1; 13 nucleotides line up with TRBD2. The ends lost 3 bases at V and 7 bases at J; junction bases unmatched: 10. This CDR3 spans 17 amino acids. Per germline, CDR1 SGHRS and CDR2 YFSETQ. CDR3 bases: TGCGCCAGCAGCTGGAAAACCGGGACTAGCGGGATTAATGAGCAGTTCTTC. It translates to CASSWKTGTSGINEQFF.

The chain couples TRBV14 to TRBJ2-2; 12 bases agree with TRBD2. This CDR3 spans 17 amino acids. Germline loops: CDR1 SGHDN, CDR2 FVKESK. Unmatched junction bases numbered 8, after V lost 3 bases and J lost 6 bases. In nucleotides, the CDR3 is TGTGCCAGCAGCCAGCGGAGACTAGCGGGGGTTGCCGGGGAGCTGTTTTTT. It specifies CASSQRRLAGVAGELFF.

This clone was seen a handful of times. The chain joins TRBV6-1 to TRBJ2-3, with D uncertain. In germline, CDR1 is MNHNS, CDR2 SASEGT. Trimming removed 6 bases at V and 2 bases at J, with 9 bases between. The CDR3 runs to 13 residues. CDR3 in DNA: TGTGCCAGCAGACCCCTAATCACAGATACGCAGTATTTT. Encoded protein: CASRPLITDTQYF.

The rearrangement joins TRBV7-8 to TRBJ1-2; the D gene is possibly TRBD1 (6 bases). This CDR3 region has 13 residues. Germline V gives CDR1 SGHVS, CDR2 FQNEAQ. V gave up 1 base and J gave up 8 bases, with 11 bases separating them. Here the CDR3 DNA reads TGTGCCAGCAGCTTAGACAGGGACCGCGGCTACACCTTC. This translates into CASSLDRDRGYTF.